This TCR beta chain came from a study of siplizumab effects on memory and regulatory T cells (dated by TCRdb to 2018 to 2020). Looking at the study overall: The effect of the anti-CD2 antibody siplizumab on alloreactive T-cell subsets was examined in allogeneic mixed lymphocyte reactions constructed from human PBMCs.

Library preparation used the immunoSEQ multiplex PCR assay. The deep sequencing platform assayed approximately 100,000 TCR templates per sample. Genomic DNA extracted from sorted T cells was used for TCRbeta CDR3 sequencing. As for the authors' bioinformatics: Clonal analysis of TCRbeta CDR3 data was done in the R programming language. Comparing unstimulated samples against CFSE-low samples taken after the reaction was how alloreactive CD4+ and CD8+ clones were defined. By matching sequences to the repertoires of sorted unstimulated Treg and non-Treg cells, each alloreactive CD4+ clone was assigned a regulatory or non-regulatory origin. The table comes from immuneACCESS by way of TCRdb, which keeps in-frame sequences with V and J called. Part of the clones is missing from these tables; in studies checked, under half for an unresolved V gene and the rest for unknown reasons. The V and J calls and the clone size are those of that table, but D and trimming were determined from the DNA. In this sample the table shows roughly 100,000 clones, 92% of which occur a single time. 0.9% to 1.4% of the sample is taken by the ten largest.

The junction carries 10 bases between V and J, which are trimmed by 5 bases and 0 bases respectively. The CDR3 contains 14 residues, cysteine and phenylalanine counted. The CDR3 DNA has 42 bases and is translated from base 1. Reading the germline V gene gives CDR1 MDHEN and CDR2 SYDVKM. Sorted unstimulated T cells and proliferating T cells recovered from mixed lymphocyte reactions were subjected to TCRbeta CDR3 sequencing. Fresh whole blood from approximately ten HLA-typed healthy donors was used to isolate PBMCs. Overall study results and their limits: In reactions with siplizumab, an average of about 69% of mappable alloreactive CD4+ clones were Treg-derived, compared with 25% to 30% in control reactions. Greater diversity appeared to be present in unstimulated naive T cells than in memory T cells, and a substantial contribution to the alloresponse seemed to be made by naive cells. Siplizumab significantly lowered the cumulative frequency of alloreactive sequences that could be traced to unstimulated CD4+ memory T cells. Sequences below about 10^-5 frequency were poorly captured, so only a minor fraction of alloreactive clones could be mapped to unstimulated subsets. Whether proliferating Tregs from siplizumab cultures actually had suppressive function was not functionally confirmed. About 80-96% of proliferating CD4+ or CD8+ clones could not be given a naive or memory phenotype.

A remark on this clone: This clone's antigen is unknown. No base qualities exist here, and no much larger clone lies one base off it.

Sequenced input: CD4+ T cells sorted from blood. This receptor chain uses TRBV28 and TRBJ1-1; confidence is insufficient to name the D gene. The sequence was collected from a human donor in good health. DNA sequence: TGTGCCAGCAGTGCCCTCGGGATGAACACTGAAGCTTTCTTT. The resulting protein is CASSALGMNTEAFF.